This T cell receptor beta chain emerged from a study of cytomegalovirus exposure and HLA in healthy donors (dated by TCRdb to 2016 to 2017). Regarding the study in general: An earlier analysis of under 600 of the donors reported about 250 Gb of sequence data and 117 million unique TCR beta sequences from some 180 million T cells. A later genetic analysis took genome-wide SNP genotypes for about 55% of the roughly 670 donors and used that subset as a discovery cohort. The aim of the study was to test whether cataloging public T cell receptors could identify signatures of past pathogen exposure. Roughly 300 gigabases of sequencing data and approximately 85 million unique TCR sequences were included in an early release covering roughly 600 HLA-typed donors. In addition to the first cohort of several hundred subjects, a separate validation cohort of about 120 different subjects was used. To predict cytomegalovirus infection status, the study combined high-throughput TCR immunosequencing, statistical association of individual TCRs with disease status, and machine learning. Donor age, sex, ethnicity and CMV serostatus were compiled together with the repertoire data. Every repertoire in the discovery cohort had been generated on one and the same sequencing platform. Typing coverage varied by locus: 629-630 donors for A, B, C, DRB1 and DQB1; roughly 500 for DQA1; around 610 for DPA1; 400 to 480 for DPB1. Among around 400 genotyped donors of the cohort, an average of around 250,000 unique TCR beta nucleotide sequences was sequenced per donor, of which approximately 19% were non-productive. Rather than using new phenotypic data, the later analysis identified candidate immune exposures from TCR beta sequences and from how often those sequences occurred across donors. In an earlier analysis of over 550 of the donors, high-throughput TCR beta sequencing was used to judge whether each TCR beta V gene segment behaved as functional or pseudogenic. Four or five DR-DQ haplotypes were treated as single units for association and clustering because of strong linkage in the cohort. The genetic ancestry cluster associated with self-reported Caucasian donors included roughly four fifths of the roughly 400 genotyped donors. The T cell repertoires of 550 to 850 subjects were profiled by immunosequencing and related to cytomegalovirus serostatus. A later analysis re-analyzed previously published TCR beta repertoires from 660 or so donors and added high-resolution HLA genotyping to study TCR occurrence patterns. HLA typing covered class I and class II loci at four-digit resolution.

Overall results and qualifications from the work: While some public TCRs were present in many individuals, most TCR sequences turned up only very rarely across donors. Because HLA typing was missing for some donors at each locus, association tests included only the typed subset. In vitro tests confirmed that a few of the cytomegalovirus-associated TCR beta chains recognize cytomegalovirus antigens. In a later analysis, HLA-associated TCR beta chains were found to be more clonally expanded and to have lower generation probabilities than equally common non-associated chains. According to a later analysis, parvovirus B19, influenza, CMV and Epstein-Barr virus appeared linked to several top co-occurrence clusters. In an earlier analysis of approximately 590 of the donors, most TCR beta V segments appeared in productive rearrangements about 90% or about 30% of the time, broadly matching IMGT annotations. The presence/absence analyses assumed that sequencing depth was roughly uniform across donors, and that assumption may not be true. At a false discovery rate of 0.05, a later analysis linked roughly 17,000 TCR beta sequences to specific HLA alleles. The study listed 164 TCR beta chains as associated with cytomegalovirus. The earlier analysis of approximately 590 of the donors excluded 15 to 20 rarely observed V segments, including chromosome 9 orphons, because counts were too low. Some IMGT-functional V segments, including TRBV6-2 and TRBV6-3, could not be distinguished by the 87-base-pair reads and were therefore excluded. Assigning TCR associations to individual alleles was difficult when HLA alleles, especially DR and DQ, strongly co-occurred. In a later genetic analysis, a missense DCLRE1C variant was associated with V-gene and J-gene trimming of TCR beta chains, and the association was replicated in an independent cohort. According to the authors, the approach could potentially be generalized to other disease states and immunological phenotypes. A later analysis found that most CMV-associated TCR beta chains appeared HLA-restricted, with HLA associations seemingly driven largely by CMV exposure. The only immune exposure information available for the cohort was CMV serostatus. The cohort was sequenced for TCR beta chains only, and without alpha or paired-chain data the features that could be detected were limited. A later analysis found that TCR association rates varied across HLA loci, with DRB1 alleles showing the most associated TCRs and HLA-C alleles the fewest. Compared with the roughly 600-donor mean, donors in an Asian-associated ancestry cluster had fewer N-insertions in productive TCRs, according to a later genetic analysis. A further reported finding was that TCR beta sequences accurately predicted the HLA-A and HLA-B alleles for most subjects in the first cohort. The sequencing pipeline was judged likely to have produced a cluster of highly shared sequence variants as a technical artifact. Linkage disequilibrium might explain the correlated functional status among segregating V segments, but an unknown experimental factor could not be ruled out. The classifier was reported to diagnose cytomegalovirus status with high specificity and sensitivity in both the original and validation cohorts.

The library relied on the immunoSEQ multiplex PCR assay. For the multiplex PCR, a mixture combining 60 forward primers for TCR Vbeta segments and 13 reverse primers for TCR Jbeta segments was used. A multiplex PCR assay on genomic DNA amplified the CDR3 region of rearranged TCR beta genes. The amplified TCR beta libraries were sequenced on the Illumina HiSeq System as 87-base-pair reads. On the study's bioinformatics: A later analysis counted about 80 million unique TCR beta chains across the 550 to 800 repertoires, and around 9.9 million of these chains were shared by at least two donors. Raw reads were error-corrected and collapsed into unique sequences by a nearest-neighbor algorithm in which closely related sequences were merged to remove PCR and sequencing errors. CDR3 sequences were aligned to IMGT reference sequences to assign V, D and J gene segments. For a sequence to be retained, at least a six-nucleotide match to both a V gene segment and a J gene segment was required. Rearrangements were called productive when the CDR3 lacked stop codons and stayed in frame with V and J; all others were non-productive. Following IMGT convention, CDR3 was defined as the stretch from the second conserved V-encoded cysteine up to the conserved J-encoded phenylalanine. The earlier analysis of about 500 of the donors excluded sequences that lacked an unambiguous match to a single V gene segment. An earlier analysis of a few hundred of the donors classified V segments as functional when productive rearrangements were above 56.7% and as segregating when the standard deviation between donors was above 5%. A statistical classification framework was developed to diagnose cytomegalovirus status using the catalog of TCR beta chain sequences. In a later analysis, V and J genes were assigned by comparing TCR nucleotide sequences against IMGT/GENE-DB human TR gene sequences. The TCRdist pipeline was used in a later analysis to assign CDR3 sequences and most-parsimonious VDJ recombination scenarios. In a later analysis, every TCR beta chain was defined by the combination of its CDR3 amino acid sequence and its V-gene family, and reads without a unique V-gene family were dropped. In a later analysis, fewer than 600 highly shared, low-generation-probability nucleotide sequences were removed to address suspected cross-contamination and a sequencing artifact. In a later analysis, a clonal expansion index for each public chain was calculated from normalized within-repertoire ranks of inferred template counts. Generation probabilities in a later analysis came from a VDJ recombination model fitted to out-of-frame rearrangements, and those results were checked against IGoR. Hypergeometric tests were used in a later analysis to score TCR-TCR, TCR-HLA and TCR-CMV co-occurrence, with a repertoire-size bias correction applied to the TCR pairs. A later analysis estimated false discovery rates by permuting HLA or CMV assignments 20 times. In a later analysis, co-occurring TCRs were grouped with DBSCAN, and TCRdist sequence similarity was added when clustering was performed within HLA-allele-positive subsets. Repertoires with fewer than 30,000 or more than 120,000 public chains, plus five repertoires with anomalous nucleotide sharing, were excluded from co-occurrence clustering. Drawn from immuneACCESS, this table holds only the in-frame rearrangements with V and J called that TCRdb kept. Clones are partly lost; checked studies trace under half to an unresolved V gene and leave the rest unexplained. The V and J calls and clone size are taken from that table; D and trimming were inferred from the DNA. A total of 150,000 or so clones appear in this sample, around three quarters of them only once. 1.5% to 2% of the sample belongs to the ten largest clones.

As for this clone: Its antigen is unknown. One base away there is no much larger clone; base qualities are not given.

The V end loses 0 bases and the J end loses 5 bases, and a stretch of 7 bases separates them. The CDR3, from cysteine to phenylalanine, totals 14 residues. The retained sequence is limited to the CDR3, 42 bases, with the frame set at the first base. Per the germline V gene (reference sequence), LNHNV is the CDR1 and YYDKDF is the CDR2. The cohort consisted of 670 or so healthy bone marrow donors. Cohort members were all nominally healthy when sampled, although unrecorded immune exposures were likely present. The donor tested CMV seronegative and was one of the 352 seronegative cohort members. A peripheral blood sample was collected from each donor, and TCR beta sequencing was performed on peripheral blood mononuclear cells. The Qiagen DNeasy Blood Extraction Kit was used to extract genomic DNA from the blood cell samples.

This chain is built from TRBV15 and TRBJ1-4; 5 matching bases give a weak D call of TRBD1. Material: PBMCs. The clonotype originates from a woman in her thirties in good health and CMV-seronegative. CDR3 sequence: CATSRDGGNEKLFF. The nucleotides read TGTGCCACCAGCAGAGATGGGGGGAATGAAAAACTGTTTTTT.